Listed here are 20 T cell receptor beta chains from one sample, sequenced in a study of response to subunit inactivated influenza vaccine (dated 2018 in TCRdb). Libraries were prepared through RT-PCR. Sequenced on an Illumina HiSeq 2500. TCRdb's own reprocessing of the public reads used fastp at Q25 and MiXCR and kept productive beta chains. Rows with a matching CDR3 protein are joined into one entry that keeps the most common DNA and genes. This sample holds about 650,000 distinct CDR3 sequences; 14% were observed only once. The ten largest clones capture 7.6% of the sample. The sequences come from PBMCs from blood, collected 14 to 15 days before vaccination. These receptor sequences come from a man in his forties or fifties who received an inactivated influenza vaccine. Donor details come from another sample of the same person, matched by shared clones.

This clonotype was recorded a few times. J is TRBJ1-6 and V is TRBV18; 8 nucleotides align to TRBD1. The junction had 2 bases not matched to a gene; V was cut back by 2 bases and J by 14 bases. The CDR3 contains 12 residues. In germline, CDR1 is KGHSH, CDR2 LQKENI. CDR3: CASSPMGQALHF. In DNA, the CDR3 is TGTGCCAGCTCACCAATGGGACAGGCCCTCCACTTT.

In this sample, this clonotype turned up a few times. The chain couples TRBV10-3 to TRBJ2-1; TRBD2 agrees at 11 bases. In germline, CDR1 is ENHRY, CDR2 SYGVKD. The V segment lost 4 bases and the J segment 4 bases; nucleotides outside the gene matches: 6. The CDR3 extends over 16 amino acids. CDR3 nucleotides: TGTGCCATCAGTGGGAGTAGCGGGGGGGCGTACAATGAGCAGTTCTTC. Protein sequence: CAISGSSGGAYNEQFF.

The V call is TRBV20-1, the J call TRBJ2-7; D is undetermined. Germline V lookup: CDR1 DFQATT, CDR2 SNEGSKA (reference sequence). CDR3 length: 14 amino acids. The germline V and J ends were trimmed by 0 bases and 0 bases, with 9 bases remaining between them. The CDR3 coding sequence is TGCAGTGCTAGAGATCTGTTGAGCTCCTACGAGCAGTACTTC. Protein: CSARDLLSSYEQYF.

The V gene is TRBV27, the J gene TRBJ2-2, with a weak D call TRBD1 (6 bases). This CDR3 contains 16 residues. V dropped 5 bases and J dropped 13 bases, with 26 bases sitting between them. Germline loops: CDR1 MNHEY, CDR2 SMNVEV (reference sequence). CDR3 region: CASSPGTGTHSLGLFF. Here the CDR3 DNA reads TGTGCCAGCAGTCCCGGAACGGGGACACACAGCTTGGGGCTGTTTTTT.

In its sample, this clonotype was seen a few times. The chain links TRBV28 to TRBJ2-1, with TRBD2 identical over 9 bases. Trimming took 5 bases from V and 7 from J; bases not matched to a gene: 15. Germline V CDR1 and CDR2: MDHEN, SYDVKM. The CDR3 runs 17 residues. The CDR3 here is CASSPISGSMIGNEQFF. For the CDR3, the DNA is TGTGCCAGCAGTCCCATTAGCGGGAGTATGATTGGAAATGAGCAGTTCTTC.

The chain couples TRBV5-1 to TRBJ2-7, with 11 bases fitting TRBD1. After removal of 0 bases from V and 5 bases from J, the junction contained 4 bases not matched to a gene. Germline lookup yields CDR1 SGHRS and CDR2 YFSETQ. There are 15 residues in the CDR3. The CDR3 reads CASSLGVGQGDEQYF. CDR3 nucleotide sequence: TGCGCCAGCAGCTTGGGAGTGGGACAGGGGGACGAGCAGTACTTC. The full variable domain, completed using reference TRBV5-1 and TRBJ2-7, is KAGVTQTPRYLIKTRGQQVTLSCSPISGHRSVSWYQQTPGQGLQFLFEYFSETQRNKGNFPGRFSGRQFSNSRSEMNVSTLELGDSALYLCASSLGVGQGDEQYFGPGTRLTVT.

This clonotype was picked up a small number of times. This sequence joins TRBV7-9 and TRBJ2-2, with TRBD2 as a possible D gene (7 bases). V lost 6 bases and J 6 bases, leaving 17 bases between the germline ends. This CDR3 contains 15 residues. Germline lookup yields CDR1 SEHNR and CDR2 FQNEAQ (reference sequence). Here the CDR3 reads CASRRRRGGAGELFF. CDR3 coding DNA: TGTGCCAGCAGACGACGCAGGGGAGGGGCCGGGGAGCTGTTTTTT.

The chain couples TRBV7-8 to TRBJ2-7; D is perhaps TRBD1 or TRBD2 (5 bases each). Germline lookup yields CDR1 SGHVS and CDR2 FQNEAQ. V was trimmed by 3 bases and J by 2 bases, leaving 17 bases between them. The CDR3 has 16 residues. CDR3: CASSFPTGEGTYEQYF. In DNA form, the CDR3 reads TGTGCCAGCAGCTTTCCCACAGGAGAGGGAACCTACGAGCAGTACTTC.

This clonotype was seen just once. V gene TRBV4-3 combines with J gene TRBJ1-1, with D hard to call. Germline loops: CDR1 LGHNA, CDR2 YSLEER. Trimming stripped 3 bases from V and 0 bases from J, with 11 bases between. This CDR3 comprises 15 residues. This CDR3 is CASSQGGKMNTEAFF. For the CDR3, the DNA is TGCGCCAGCAGCCAGGGAGGGAAAATGAACACTGAAGCTTTCTTT.

The CDR3 DNA is TGCGCCAGCAGCCATGGGCTAAACCTCGGGGGCAATGAGCAGTTCTTC. Protein product: CASSHGLNLGGNEQFF. The chain combines TRBV4-1 with TRBJ2-1, with a possible D match to TRBD2 (6 bases). Trimming removed 3 bases from V and 6 bases from J, with 18 bases in between. Germline CDR1 and CDR2: MGHRA and YSYEKL. CDR3 length: 16 amino acids.

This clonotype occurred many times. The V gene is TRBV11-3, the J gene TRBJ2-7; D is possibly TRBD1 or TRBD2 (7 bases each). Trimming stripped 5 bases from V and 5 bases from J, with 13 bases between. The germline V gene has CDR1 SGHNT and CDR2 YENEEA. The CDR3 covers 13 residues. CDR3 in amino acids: CASSQGGGNEQYF. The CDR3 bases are TGTGCCAGCAGCCAGGGGGGGGGCAACGAGCAGTACTTC.

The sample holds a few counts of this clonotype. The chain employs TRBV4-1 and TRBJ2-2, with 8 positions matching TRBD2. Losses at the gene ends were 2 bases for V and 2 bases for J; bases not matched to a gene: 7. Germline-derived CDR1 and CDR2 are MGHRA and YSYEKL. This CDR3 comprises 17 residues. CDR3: CASSQRIAGYNTGELFF. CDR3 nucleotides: TGCGCCAGCAGCCAACGGATAGCGGGGTATAACACCGGGGAGCTGTTTTTT.

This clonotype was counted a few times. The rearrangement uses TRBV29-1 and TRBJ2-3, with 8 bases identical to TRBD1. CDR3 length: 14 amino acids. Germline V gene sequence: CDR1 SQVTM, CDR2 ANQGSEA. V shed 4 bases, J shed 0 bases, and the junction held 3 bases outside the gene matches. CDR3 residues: CSVAGQVSTDTQYF. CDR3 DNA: TGCAGCGTTGCGGGACAGGTTAGCACAGATACGCAGTATTTT.

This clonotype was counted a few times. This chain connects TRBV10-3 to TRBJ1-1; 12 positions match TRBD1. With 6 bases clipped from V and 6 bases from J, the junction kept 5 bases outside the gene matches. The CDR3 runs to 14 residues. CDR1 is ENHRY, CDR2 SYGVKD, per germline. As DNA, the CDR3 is TGTGCCATCAGGGGGACAGGGGGCCCGTCTGAAGCTTTCTTT. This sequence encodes CAIRGTGGPSEAFF.

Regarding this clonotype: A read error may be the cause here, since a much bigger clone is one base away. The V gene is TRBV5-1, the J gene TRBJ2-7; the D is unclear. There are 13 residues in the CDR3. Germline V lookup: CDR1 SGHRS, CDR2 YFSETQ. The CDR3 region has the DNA TGCGCCAGCAGCCTGACACCCTCCTACGAGCAGTGCTTC. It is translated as CASSLTPSYEQCF.

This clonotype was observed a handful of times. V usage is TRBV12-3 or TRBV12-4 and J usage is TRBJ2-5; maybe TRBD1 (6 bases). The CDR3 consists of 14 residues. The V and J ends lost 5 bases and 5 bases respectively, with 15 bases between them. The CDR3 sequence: CASSPTGPGETQYF. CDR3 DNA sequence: TGTGCCAGCAGTCCGACAGGCCCCGGTGAGACCCAGTACTTC.

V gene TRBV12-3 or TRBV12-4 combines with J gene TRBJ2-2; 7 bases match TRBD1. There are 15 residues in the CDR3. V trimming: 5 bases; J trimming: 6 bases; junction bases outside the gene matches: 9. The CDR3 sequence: CASSHVGQSAGELFF. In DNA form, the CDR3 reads TGTGCCAGCAGTCACGTGGGACAGTCCGCCGGGGAGCTGTTTTTT.

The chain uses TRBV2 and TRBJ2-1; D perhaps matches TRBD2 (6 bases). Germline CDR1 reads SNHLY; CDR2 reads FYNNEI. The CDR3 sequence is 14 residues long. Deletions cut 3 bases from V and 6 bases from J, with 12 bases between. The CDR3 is CASSEYSSGNEQFF. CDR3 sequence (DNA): TGTGCCAGCAGTGAGTATAGTAGCGGCAATGAGCAGTTCTTC.

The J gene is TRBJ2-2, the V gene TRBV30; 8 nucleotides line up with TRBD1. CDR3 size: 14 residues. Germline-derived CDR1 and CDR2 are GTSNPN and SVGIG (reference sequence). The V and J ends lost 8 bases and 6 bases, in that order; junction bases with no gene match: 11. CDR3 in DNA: TGTGCCGAAGCTAAAGGACAGGGTGCCGGGGAGCTGTTTTTT. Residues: CAEAKGQGAGELFF.

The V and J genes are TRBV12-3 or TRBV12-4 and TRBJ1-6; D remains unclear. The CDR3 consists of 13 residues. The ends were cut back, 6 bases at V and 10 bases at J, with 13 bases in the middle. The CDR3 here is CASSDTVNSPLHF. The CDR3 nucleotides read TGTGCCAGCAGCGACACGGTGAACTCACCCCTCCACTTT.